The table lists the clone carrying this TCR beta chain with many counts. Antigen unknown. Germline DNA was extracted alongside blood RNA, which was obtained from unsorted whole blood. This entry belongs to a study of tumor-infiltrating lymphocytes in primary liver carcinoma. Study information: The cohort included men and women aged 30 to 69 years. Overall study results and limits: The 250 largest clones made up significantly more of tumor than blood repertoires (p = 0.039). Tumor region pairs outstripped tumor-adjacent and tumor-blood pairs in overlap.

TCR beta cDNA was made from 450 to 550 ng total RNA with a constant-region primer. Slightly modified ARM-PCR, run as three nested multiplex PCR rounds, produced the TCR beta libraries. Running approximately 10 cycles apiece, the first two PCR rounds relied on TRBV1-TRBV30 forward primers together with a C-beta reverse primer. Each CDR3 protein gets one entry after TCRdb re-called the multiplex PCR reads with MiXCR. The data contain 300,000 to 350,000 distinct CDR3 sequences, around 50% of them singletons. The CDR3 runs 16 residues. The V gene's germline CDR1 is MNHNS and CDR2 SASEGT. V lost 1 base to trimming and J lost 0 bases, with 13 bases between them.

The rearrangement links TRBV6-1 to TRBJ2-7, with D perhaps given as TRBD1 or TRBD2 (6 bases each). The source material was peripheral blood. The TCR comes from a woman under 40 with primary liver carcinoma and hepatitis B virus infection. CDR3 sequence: CASSEGRGTLSYEQYF. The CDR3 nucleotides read TGTGCCAGCAGTGAAGGACGCGGGACACTCTCCTACGAGCAGTACTTC.